The rows below give T cell receptor beta chains drawn from one sample of a study of spatial heterogeneity in lung cancer. One entry per CDR3 protein, called by TCRdb with MiXCR from the 5' RACE reads. The sample has around 87,000 distinct CDR3 sequences, roughly 12% seen once; the top ten hold roughly two fifths. The material sequenced was PBMCs, taken at surgery. Receptors originate from a male donor with early-stage non-small cell lung cancer. The CDR3 runs from the conserved cysteine through the conserved F or W. D genes are given only for firm matches. Expanded clones are given a class, and other clones once, few, many or no size at all.

clone_size j_call d_call v_call cdr3_nt cdr3_aa
few TRBJ2-1 TRBD1 TRBV6-1 TGTGCCAGCAGTGGGATCCCGGGACAGGGGGCAGGGGAGCAGTTCTTC CASSGIPGQGAGEQFF
few TRBJ2-3 . TRBV20-1 TGCAGTGCCCCTGCTCTGGGAGATACGCAGTATTTT CSAPALGDTQYF
. TRBJ1-5 . TRBV20-1 TGCAGTGCTCTTAAACCCATAGGCAATCAGCCCCAGCATTTT CSALKPIGNQPQHF
many TRBJ2-3 . TRBV11-2 TGTGCCAGCAGCTGGCAGGGTGGTAGTGGGACAGATACGCAGTATTTT CASSWQGGSGTDTQYF
few TRBJ1-1 TRBD1 TRBV6-5 TGTGCCAGCAGTTACTCCGGGACAGGGACTGCTGAAGCTTTCTTT CASSYSGTGTAEAFF
. TRBJ2-1 . TRBV20-1 TGCAGTGCCCCCTCGAGCGGCATCGACAATGAGCAGTTCTTC CSAPSSGIDNEQFF
many TRBJ1-1 . TRBV24-1 TGTGCCACCAGTGATGGGCCAAGCGCTGAAGCTTTCTTT CATSDGPSAEAFF
. TRBJ2-5 TRBD2 TRBV6-2/TRBV6-3 TGTGCCAGCAGTTACGCGGGAGGACCACAAGAGACCCAGTACTTC CASSYAGGPQETQYF
. TRBJ1-6 . TRBV7-9 TGTGCCAGCAGCTTCGGCAGGGATTCACCCCTCCACTTT CASSFGRDSPLHF
few TRBJ1-2 . TRBV7-2 TGTGCCAGCAGCTTGAAGGGGCAAAGCTATGGCTACACCTTC CASSLKGQSYGYTF
. TRBJ2-5 . TRBV14 TGTGCCAGCAGCCACTCACGCCTCTGGGGGGACTACCAAGAGACCCAGTACTTC CASSHSRLWGDYQETQYF
. TRBJ2-3 . TRBV19 TGTGCCAGTAGTATTGGCAGGGGTCCCGCGGCAGATACGCAGTATTTT CASSIGRGPAADTQYF
. TRBJ2-2 TRBD1 TRBV28 TGTGCCAGCAGTTTGACAGGGGTCACCGGGGAGCTGTTTTTT CASSLTGVTGELFF
few TRBJ1-2 . TRBV12-3/TRBV12-4 TGTGCCAGCAGTCCGACCAACTCACATGGCTACACCTTC CASSPTNSHGYTF